Below are 15 T cell receptor beta chains sequenced from a single sample in a study of Tregs in tolerant kidney transplant recipients. TCRdb's table, derived via immunoSEQ multiplex PCR, lists solely in-frame clones and lacks some. The repertoire has 50,000 to 75,000 clones, approximately 83% of them found once; the top ten carry around 2.3%. The specimen comprised Tregs from blood, sampled before the transplant. These receptors came from a human donor who received a combined kidney and bone marrow transplant.

The chain joins TRBV7-6 to TRBJ2-7; 7 bases map to TRBD1. The germline gives CDR1 SGHVS, CDR2 FNYEAQ. The CDR3 is made up of 13 amino acids. V lost 5 bases and J lost 3; bases outside the gene matches: 4. The CDR3 nucleotides read TGTGCCAGCAGCCGCCGACAGGGCTACGAGCAGTACTTC. Its protein product is CASSRRQGYEQYF.

This clone appeared once. This chain links TRBV5-1 with TRBJ2-2, with D possibly being TRBD1 (6 bases). Trimming stripped 4 bases from V and 3 bases from J, with 13 bases between. The germline gives CDR1 SGHRS, CDR2 YFSETQ. The CDR3 consists of 15 residues. CDR3: CASSPDRPDTGELFF. The CDR3 DNA reads as TGCGCCAGCAGCCCCGACAGGCCGGACACCGGGGAGCTGTTTTTT.

This rearrangement joins TRBV10-3 to TRBJ2-5; D remains unclear. This CDR3 contains 11 residues. Trimming took 3 bases from V and 4 from J, leaving 3 bases between them. Per the germline V gene, CDR1 is ENHRY and CDR2 is SYGVKD. The CDR3 nucleotides read TGTGCCATCAGTGAATCAGAGACCCAGTACTTC. This sequence encodes CAISESETQYF.

The chain is built from TRBV20-1 and TRBJ1-2; D is uncertain. Germline V CDR1 and CDR2: DFQATT, SNEGSKA (reference sequence). V was cut by 6 bases and J by 8 bases, with 13 bases left in between. This CDR3 region has 11 residues. The DNA for the CDR3 is TGCAGTGCCCCGACCCAGAGGGGCTACACCTTC. Amino acid sequence: CSAPTQRGYTF.

The rearrangement uses TRBV5-1 and TRBJ2-4; TRBD1 matches 8 bases. The CDR3 extends over 14 amino acids. Germline V gene data show CDR1 as SGHRS and CDR2 as YFSETQ. With 3 bases clipped from V and 6 bases from J, the junction kept 5 bases outside the gene matches. The CDR3 region is CASSSDRGRNIQYF. CDR3 nucleotides: TGCGCCAGCAGCTCCGACAGGGGAAGAAACATTCAGTACTTC.

CDR3 in DNA: TGTGCCAGCTCACCGACAGGACCTGAAGCTTTCTTT. This sequence encodes CASSPTGPEAFF. V is TRBV18 and J is TRBJ1-1; a weak D match, TRBD1 (6 bases). Per germline, CDR1 KGHSH and CDR2 LQKENI. V lost 3 bases to trimming and J lost 6 bases, with 8 bases between them. This CDR3 is built from 12 residues.

This chain joins TRBV7-2 and TRBJ1-2, with D hard to call. The germline V gene encodes CDR1 SGHTA and CDR2 FQGNSA. The CDR3 has 15 amino acids. Trimming cost V 1 base and J 2 bases, with 11 bases left between them. The CDR3, as DNA: TGTGCCAGCAGCTTAGTCGAGCTCTTCAACTATGGCTACACCTTC. Translated, it gives CASSLVELFNYGYTF.

As regards this clone: Other nucleotide sequences from this sample produce the same CDR3. This chain uses TRBV5-4 with TRBJ1-2; TRBD1 aligns across 9 bases. V lost 3 bases to trimming and J lost 4 bases; unmatched junction nucleotides: 1. Per the germline V gene, CDR1 is SGHNT and CDR2 is YYREEE (reference sequence). This CDR3 has 13 residues. The CDR3 region is CASSSGQGYGYTF. DNA of the CDR3: TGTGCCAGCAGCTCGGGACAGGGCTATGGCTACACCTTC.

The rearrangement links TRBV6-5 to TRBJ2-7; D call uncertain. The CDR3 has 12 residues. Germline CDR1 is MNHEY and CDR2 is SVGAGI. V was clipped by 5 bases and J by 3 bases, with 8 bases between them. The CDR3 DNA follows: TGTGCCAGCAGTGGAGCATTCTACGAGCAGTACTTC. Its protein product is CASSGAFYEQYF.

V gene TRBV5-6 combines with J gene TRBJ2-5; the D call may be TRBD1 or TRBD2 (5 bases each). The J call may be mistaken, given a closer DNA end match to TRBJ2-7. The germline V gene has CDR1 SGHDT and CDR2 YYEEEE. The CDR3 has 14 amino acids. In DNA, the CDR3 is TGTGCCAGCAGCTCCCGGGACGGAACCTACGAGCAGTACTTC. Translating gives CASSSRDGTYEQYF.

The chain carries TRBV7-9 and TRBJ2-3; D is uncertain. The CDR3 is 13 residues long. Germline CDR1 is SEHNR and CDR2 is FQNEAQ (reference sequence). Trimming pared 2 bases from V and 10 bases from J, leaving 13 bases between. The CDR3 region is CASSLISAGAQYF. The DNA for the CDR3 is TGTGCCAGCAGCTTAATATCGGCAGGAGCGCAGTATTTT.

The V call is TRBV6-1, the J call TRBJ2-3; D is undetermined. This CDR3 is 11 amino acids long. Trimming stripped 5 bases from V and 4 bases from J, with 4 bases between. Looked up from germline, CDR1 is MNHNS and CDR2 is SASEGT. DNA of the CDR3: TGTGCCAGCAGTCGGGCAGATACGCAGTATTTT. Translated, it gives CASSRADTQYF.

This clone was recorded only once. The chain recombines TRBV7-9 with TRBJ2-5, with D unclear. The V end was cut by 1 base, the J end by 3 bases, with 9 bases between. CDR3 size: 14 residues. The germline V gene has CDR1 SEHNR and CDR2 FQNEAQ (reference sequence). The CDR3 region has the DNA TGTGCCAGCAGCTTAGTAGGGCTTGAAGAGACCCAGTACTTC. Its translation is CASSLVGLEETQYF.

The chain combines TRBV28 with TRBJ2-5; 7 bases agree with TRBD1. The J call may be wrong; the DNA end is better matched by TRBJ2-7. The CDR3 loop spans 14 amino acids. Germline lookup yields CDR1 MDHEN and CDR2 SYDVKM. The CDR3 sequence: CASSLGGRGYEQYF. The CDR3 DNA sequence: TGTGCCAGCAGTTTAGGGGGCAGGGGGTACGAGCAGTACTTC.

The count of this clone is one. The V and J genes are TRBV12-5 and TRBJ2-2; D may be TRBD1 or TRBD2 (5 bases each). Germline CDR1 is LGHNT and CDR2 is FRNRAP. Trimming left V 2 bases short and J 4 bases short, with 14 bases between. This CDR3 is built from 16 residues. As DNA, the CDR3 is TGTGCTAGTGGTTTGACAACCCCGAGGGGCACCGGGGAGCTGTTTTTT. As protein: CASGLTTPRGTGELFF.